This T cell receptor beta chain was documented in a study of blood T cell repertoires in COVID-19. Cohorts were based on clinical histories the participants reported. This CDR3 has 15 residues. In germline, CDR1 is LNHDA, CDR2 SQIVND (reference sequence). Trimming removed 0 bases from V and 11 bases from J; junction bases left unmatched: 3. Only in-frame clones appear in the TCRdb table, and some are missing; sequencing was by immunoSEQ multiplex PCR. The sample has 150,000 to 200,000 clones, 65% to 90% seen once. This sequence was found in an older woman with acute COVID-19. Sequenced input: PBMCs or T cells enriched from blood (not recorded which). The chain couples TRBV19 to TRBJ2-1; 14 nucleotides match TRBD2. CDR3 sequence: CASSIETSGGAKQFF. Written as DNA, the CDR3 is TGTGCCAGTAGTATAGAGACTAGCGGGGGGGCGAAGCAGTTCTTC.